This T cell receptor (beta chain) was retrieved from a study of blood T cell repertoires in COVID-19 (dated by TCRdb to the early 2020s). Some background on the complete study: Samples from collaborators originated in the United States, Italy and Spain and spanned both the acute and convalescent phases of COVID-19. The repertoires were released in a freely available public database intended as a resource for research on the immune response to SARS-CoV-2. Subjects who had been exposed to COVID-19, were actively infected with it, or had recovered from it provided the deeply sampled blood TCRbeta repertoires that made up the dataset. Sample metadata almost always included a de-identified subject ID, COVID-19 status, age in years and sex. Where HLA class I and class II types were available, the types were taken from metadata supplied by the sample provider, not from assay-based typing. The material from the prospective study consisted of cDNA or gDNA derived from T cells, B-cell-depleted T cells, or PBMCs. Samples were obtained from the ongoing ImmuneRACE study (first 160 participants) and from 1,254 subjects provided by 6 global collaborators. Points the paper makes about the study in general: Clinical and demographic metadata were provided uncurated, with the amount varying by source and participant.

Trimming accounts for 6 bases at V and 5 bases at J, while the number of junction bases matched to no gene is 5. The germline V gene gives CDR1 as WSHSY and CDR2 as SAAADI. The CDR3 measures 15 amino acids from cysteine to phenylalanine. Just CDR3 DNA is preserved here, 45 bases in frame from base 1. TCRbeta CDR3 regions were amplified from genomic DNA using the immunoSEQ Assay, a bias-controlled multiplex PCR. As for the original processing: Within the assay, amplification of reference gene primers was used to estimate how many nucleated cells each sample contained. To quantify the absolute abundance of each unique TCRbeta CDR3 rearrangement, sequence reads were collapsed and filtered. For each sample, productive Simpson clonality was calculated as the square root of Simpson's diversity index across productive rearrangements. TCRdb re-hosts the immuneACCESS table, in-frame sequences only. Its copies lack some clones; in the studies checked, an unresolved V gene accounts for under half of them, and the cause for the rest is not known. V, J and clone size are those of that table, while D and trimming were read from the DNA. The sample yields 360,000 or so clones; roughly 90% were counted once. The ten largest make up around 1.7% of the sample.

Enrolling through a virtual design, the prospective study's participants ranged in age from roughly 18 to 95 years and lived across 20 to 25 United States geographic areas. In the prospective study, participants were assigned to cohorts based on the clinical history participants reported in a screening survey and a study questionnaire. ImmuneRACE Cohort 3 recovered participants were defined by two consecutive negative NP/OP PCR tests, healthcare professional clearance, or symptom resolution. Mobile phlebotomists in the prospective study collected whole blood, serum and a nasopharyngeal or oropharyngeal swab from every participant. Additional blood draws and questionnaires over an approximately two-month period could optionally be provided by prospective study participants. Before DNA extraction, prospective study blood samples were shipped either frozen or at room temperature. Concerning this clone: The antigen it recognizes is unknown. Base qualities are not at hand, and no much larger clone is one base apart.

The receptor was derived from a woman in her twenties or thirties who had recovered from COVID-19. Rearrangement joined TRBV10-2 to TRBJ2-1; TRBD2 agrees with 12 junctional bases. Sequenced sample: PBMCs or T cells enriched from blood (not recorded which). The encoded CDR3 is CASRFLAGGNNEQFF. The DNA sequence follows: TGCGCCAGCAGGTTTCTAGCGGGAGGGAACAATGAGCAGTTCTTC.